This T cell receptor (beta chain) was sequenced in a study of blood T cell repertoires in COVID-19. As for the study in general: Donors in the United States, Italy and Spain gave samples during acute or convalescent COVID-19. In each case, the material was cDNA or gDNA derived from T cells, B-cell-depleted T cells, or PBMCs.

Authors' data handling: Cell counts per sample came from amplifying reference gene primers. Using immunoSEQ multiplex PCR, the repertoire was profiled, and TCRdb retains in-frame clones only, with some absent. That table furnishes V, J and clone size, whereas the DNA furnished D and trimming. The sample includes roughly 200,000 clones, about nine tenths seen only once; the top ten take about 4%. The study recruited people aged about 18 to 95 years across approximately 23 US areas. The CDR3 runs 16 residues. V was shortened by 2 bases and J by 7 bases, with 15 bases between the two germline ends. Germline-derived CDR1 and CDR2 are SGHTA and FQGNSA. This clone was counted a single time.

The sample taken for sequencing was PBMCs or T cells enriched from blood (not recorded which). The V and J genes are TRBV7-2 and TRBJ1-6, with D perhaps TRBD1 (6 bases). The receptor was derived from a woman in her thirties or forties with acute COVID-19. CDR3 protein: CASSLFTTGPNSPLHF. CDR3 bases: TGTGCCAGCAGCTTATTTACGACAGGCCCAAATTCACCCCTCCACTTT.